The rows below give T cell receptor beta chains drawn from one sample of a study of CD4 T cells in relation to SARS-CoV-2 and coronaviruses. These receptors lack a known antigen. The data were produced by immunoSEQ multiplex PCR, yet TCRdb's version contains in-frame clones alone and is incomplete. This sample has about 29,000 clones, with 75% to 80% found just once. Sequencing used CD4+ T cells from PBMCs, cultured in vitro. The receptor set was obtained from a human donor in good health. Each CDR3 is given with its conserved first and last residue. Each record gives: J gene, clone size, V gene, CDR3 length, D gene, CDR3 protein, CDR3 DNA. A D gene is named only where the DNA matches it firmly. Clone size is stated in some rows and not others, as once, few, many or a class when expanded.

TRBJ2-3 . TRBV6-5 12 . CASMESTDTQYF TGTGCCAGCATGGAGAGCACAGATACGCAGTATTTT
TRBJ2-7 . TRBV6-2/TRBV6-3 14 . CASSSHTSSYEQYF TGTGCCAGCAGTTCGCACACCAGCTCCTACGAGCAGTACTTC
TRBJ2-5 . TRBV5-4 15 TRBD2 CASSLDLAGGETQYF TGTGCCAGCAGCTTGGATCTAGCGGGGGGGGAGACCCAGTACTTC
TRBJ2-1 . TRBV4-1 11 . CASSHYNEQFF TGCGCCAGCAGCCATTACAATGAGCAGTTCTTC
TRBJ2-7 . TRBV30 11 . CAWNQAHEQYF TGTGCCTGGAATCAGGCCCACGAGCAGTACTTC
TRBJ1-3 . TRBV30 15 . CASSPRASSGNTIYF TGTGCCTCCTCTCCAAGGGCGAGCTCTGGAAACACCATATATTTT
TRBJ2-2 . TRBV19 18 . CASSTGRRNTANTGELFF TGTGCCAGTAGTACCGGCCGCAGAAATACCGCGAACACCGGGGAGCTGTTTTTT
TRBJ2-7 . TRBV13 15 . CASSFLTGQSYEQYF TGTGCCAGCAGCTTCTTAACCGGACAGAGCTACGAGCAGTACTTC
TRBJ2-7 once TRBV3-1/TRBV3-2 14 TRBD2 CASSQGGGRYEQYF TGTGCCAGCAGCCAAGGCGGGGGGCGCTACGAGCAGTACTTC
TRBJ2-2 . TRBV5-4 16 TRBD2 CASSSRGGGNTGELFF TGTGCCAGCAGCTCCCGGGGGGGAGGTAACACCGGGGAGCTGTTTTTT
TRBJ2-7 . TRBV5-4 15 TRBD2 CASSPGLAGRNEQYF TGTGCCAGCAGCCCGGGACTAGCGGGACGGAACGAGCAGTACTTC
TRBJ1-1 . TRBV2 13 . CASIPVVDTEAFF TGTGCCAGCATCCCGGTTGTGGACACTGAAGCTTTCTTT
TRBJ2-1 once TRBV27 18 TRBD2 CASSFYRTSGISYNEQFF TGTGCCAGCAGTTTCTACAGGACTAGCGGGATCTCCTACAATGAGCAGTTCTTC
TRBJ2-3 . TRBV4-3 17 TRBD2 CASSQDRSGVSTDTQYF TGCGCCAGCAGCCAAGATCGAAGCGGGGTTAGCACAGATACGCAGTATTTT
TRBJ1-5 . TRBV4-1 17 . CASSQGIGGGLRKPQHF TGCGCCAGCAGCCAAGGCATTGGAGGGGGATTAAGGAAGCCCCAGCATTTT
TRBJ1-2 few TRBV7-9 12 . CASSLRGGGYTF TGTGCCAGCAGCTTACGGGGAGGTGGCTACACCTTC
TRBJ1-1 . TRBV19 14 . CASSAQGGGTEAFF TGTGCCAGTAGTGCCCAGGGCGGGGGGACTGAAGCTTTCTTT
TRBJ2-5 . TRBV3-1/TRBV3-2 16 TRBD2 CASSPGLAGGQETQYF TGTGCCAGCAGCCCCGGACTAGCGGGGGGCCAAGAGACCCAGTACTTC
TRBJ2-1 . TRBV1 14 . CTNPTSGPYNEQFF TGCACCAACCCGACTAGCGGTCCCTACAATGAGCAGTTCTTC
TRBJ2-7 few TRBV5-1 12 . CASRNDVYEQYF TGCGCCAGCAGAAATGACGTCTACGAGCAGTACTTC
TRBJ2-5 . TRBV6-2/TRBV6-3 13 . CASSYGREETQYF TGTGCCAGCAGTTACGGGAGAGAAGAGACCCAGTACTTC
TRBJ2-1 . TRBV7-2 13 . CASSFKGVNEQFF TGTGCCAGCAGCTTTAAGGGTGTAAATGAGCAGTTCTTC
TRBJ2-7 . TRBV2 13 TRBD1 CASRWDRANEQYF TGTGCCAGCAGGTGGGACAGAGCCAACGAGCAGTACTTC
TRBJ2-7 . TRBV18 14 . CASSPSGTPYEQYF TGTGCCAGCTCACCGTCCGGGACTCCCTACGAGCAGTACTTC